The 21 T cell receptor beta chains presented below share a single source sample, sequenced in a study of T cell repertoires in cytomegalovirus infection. TCRdb itself ran the reads through MiXCR, one entry per CDR3 protein. The sample carries about 300,000 distinct CDR3 sequences, over 20% recorded once. Input material: PBMCs. The receptors here all came from a human donor in good health (CMV status not recorded). Some clones in this sample may be carry-over from other donors' samples.

The chain joins TRBV7-9 to TRBJ1-6; D remains unclear. Germline CDR1 reads SEHNR; CDR2 reads FQNEAQ (reference sequence). This CDR3 region has 13 residues. V dropped 5 bases and J dropped 7 bases, with 9 bases sitting between them. CDR3 sequence: CASSPAQNSPLHF. The CDR3 DNA sequence: TGTGCCAGCAGCCCGGCCCAAAATTCACCCCTCCACTTT.

The genes are TRBV7-8 and TRBJ2-7, with D uncertain. Trimming took off 6 bases at V and 4 bases at J, with 13 bases between the two ends. This CDR3 region has 13 residues. Germline lookup yields CDR1 SGHVS and CDR2 FQNEAQ. Here the CDR3 reads CASRPRLGYEQYF. CDR3 coding DNA: TGTGCCAGCAGACCCCGGTTGGGGTACGAGCAGTACTTC.

V and J are TRBV5-6 and TRBJ2-3; D is uncertain. Germline-derived CDR1 and CDR2 are SGHDT and YYEEEE. The CDR3 consists of 13 residues. V was cut by 3 bases and J by 2 bases, with 7 bases left in between. CDR3 nucleotides: TGTGCCAGCAGCTCTTGGGACACAGATACGCAGTATTTT. Translating it yields CASSSWDTDTQYF.

This clonotype was observed a handful of times. The V gene is TRBV15, the J gene TRBJ2-1, with 7 nucleotides matching TRBD2. This CDR3 spans 15 amino acids. In germline, CDR1 is LNHNV, CDR2 YYDKDF (reference sequence). The J segment lost 4 bases and the V segment lost 3 bases, leaving 6 bases of the junction unmatched. CDR3 DNA sequence: TGTGCCACCAGCAGGGGCGGGGGAGGGTACAATGAGCAGTTCTTC. Translated: CATSRGGGGYNEQFF. Based on the CDR3 plus reference TRBV15 and TRBJ2-1, the full variable domain is DAMVIQNPRYQVTQFGKPVTLSCSQTLNHNVMYWYQQKSSQAPKLLFHYYDKDFNNEADTPDNFQSRRPNTSFCFLDIRSPGLGDTAMYLCATSRGGGGYNEQFFGPGTRLTVL.

The chain couples TRBV28 to TRBJ2-1; 7 nucleotides line up with TRBD1. From germline, CDR1 is MDHEN and CDR2 SYDVKM. The CDR3 spans 12 residues. J was trimmed by 13 bases and V by 6 bases; bases with no gene match: 9. The CDR3 DNA reads TGTGCCAGCAGCTTGACAGGGTTTTCCCAGTTCTTC. Protein sequence: CASSLTGFSQFF. The full variable domain, completed using reference TRBV28 and TRBJ2-1, is DVKVTQSSRYLVKRTGEKVFLECVQDMDHENMFWYRQDPGLGLRLIYFSYDVKMKEKGDIPEGYSVSREKKERFSLILESASTNQTSMYLCASSLTGFSQFFGPGTRLTVL.

This clonotype was seen repeatedly, ten times or more. The gene calls are TRBV11-2 and TRBJ2-3; 15 bases map to TRBD2. V lost 2 bases and J lost 2; bases outside the gene matches: 5. Germline CDR1 reads SGHAT; CDR2 reads FQNNGV. The CDR3 runs 18 residues. The CDR3 is CASSLRWTSGGATDTQYF. The CDR3 DNA is TGTGCCAGCAGCTTACGTTGGACTAGCGGGGGGGCCACAGATACGCAGTATTTT.

This chain joins TRBV28 and TRBJ2-7; D might be TRBD1 (5 bases). V lost 3 bases and J 1 base, leaving 13 bases between the germline ends. The CDR3 contains 15 residues. Germline assignment: CDR1 MDHEN and CDR2 SYDVKM. The CDR3 loop reads CASSFPQGRSYEQYF. The DNA of the CDR3 is TGTGCCAGCAGTTTCCCCCAGGGTCGGTCCTACGAGCAGTACTTC.

This clonotype was picked up a small number of times. J is TRBJ1-1 and V is TRBV11-2; D uncertain. Germline CDR1 reads SGHAT; CDR2 reads FQNNGV. The CDR3 is 13 residues long. Trimming left V 3 bases short and J 1 base short, with 6 bases between. DNA of the CDR3: TGTGCCAGCAGCTTTACACAGAACACTGAAGCTTTCTTT. Amino acids: CASSFTQNTEAFF.

This clonotype showed up just a few times. The gene calls are TRBV18 and TRBJ2-1; the D is unclear. The CDR3 extends over 15 amino acids. Trimming took off 4 bases at V and 4 bases at J, with 14 bases between the two ends. Germline-derived CDR1 and CDR2 are KGHSH and LQKENI. CDR3 bases: TGTGCCAGCTCACGGGTTCCAGGAGATTACAATGAGCAGTTCTTC. Its protein is CASSRVPGDYNEQFF.

The chain uses TRBV2 and TRBJ1-1; D unresolved. Trimming shortened V by 1 base and J by 5 bases, and 11 bases separated the two germline ends. The length of the CDR3 is 14 residues. Per germline, CDR1 SNHLY and CDR2 FYNNEI. For the CDR3, the DNA is TGTGCCAGCAGTGAAGGGGGTTGGGATACTGAAGCTTTCTTT. Protein: CASSEGGWDTEAFF.

This clonotype was observed a few times. The chain combines TRBV7-3 with TRBJ2-1; a weak D match, TRBD1 (6 bases). The germline V gene has CDR1 SGHTA and CDR2 FQGTGA. V was pared by 5 bases and J by 2 bases, with 10 bases between. There are 14 residues in the CDR3. The CDR3 sequence: CASSDDRTYNEQFF. The CDR3, as DNA: TGTGCCAGCAGCGACGACAGGACCTACAATGAGCAGTTCTTC. The variable domain in full, with the rest retrieved from reference TRBV7-3 and TRBJ2-1, is GAGVSQTPSNKVTEKGKYVELRCDPISGHTALYWYRQSLGQGPEFLIYFQGTGAADDSGLPNDRFFAVRPEGSVSTLKIQRTERGDSAVYLCASSDDRTYNEQFFGPGTRLTVL.

The chain has TRBV2 and TRBJ2-1, with TRBD1 matching 12 bases. The CDR3 has 14 amino acids. Germline-derived CDR1 and CDR2 are SNHLY and FYNNEI. J lost 10 bases, V lost 5 bases, and 6 bases had no gene match. The CDR3: CASSPGTGGKEQFF. In nucleotides, the CDR3 is TGTGCCAGCAGTCCCGGGACAGGGGGCAAGGAGCAGTTCTTC.

V usage is TRBV18 and J usage is TRBJ2-2, with no clear D. Germline V CDR1 and CDR2: KGHSH, LQKENI. The V end lost 6 bases, the J end lost 1 base, and 6 bases lay between the germline ends. The CDR3 loop spans 13 amino acids. The chain's CDR3 is CASSPKNTGELFF. The CDR3 nucleotides are TGTGCCAGCTCGCCCAAGAACACCGGGGAGCTGTTTTTT. Based on the CDR3 plus reference TRBV18 and TRBJ2-2, the full variable domain is NAGVMQNPRHLVRRRGQEARLRCSPMKGHSHVYWYRQLPEEGLKFMVYLQKENIIDESGMPKERFSAEFPKEGPSILRIQQVVRGDSAAYFCASSPKNTGELFFGEGSRLTVL.

This clonotype was counted a few times. V gene TRBV4-1 combines with J gene TRBJ1-5, with D unresolved. The CDR3 is 14 residues long. Trimming took 6 bases from V and 2 from J, leaving 11 bases between them. CDR1 is MGHRA and CDR2 is YSYEKL in the germline V gene. The CDR3 DNA is TGCGCCAGCAGGTCAGCTTTAGGCAATCAGCCCCAGCATTTT. Amino acid sequence: CASRSALGNQPQHF.

This clonotype was detected a few times. This sequence joins TRBV29-1 and TRBJ1-1; maybe TRBD1 (6 bases). The CDR3 covers 14 residues. Germline CDR1 SQVTM, CDR2 ANQGSEA. V was cut by 3 bases and J by 0 bases, with 11 bases left in between. In DNA form, the CDR3 reads TGCAGCGTTGACAGGGGCTTAATGAACACTGAAGCTTTCTTT. Its translation: CSVDRGLMNTEAFF.

The chain couples TRBV29-1 to TRBJ2-2; D possibly matches TRBD1 or TRBD2 (5 bases each). The germline V gene encodes CDR1 SQVTM and CDR2 ANQGSEA. Trimming shortened V by 7 bases and J by 5 bases, and 14 bases separated the two germline ends. CDR3 length equals 13 residues. The CDR3 here is CSGGTADTGELFF. The CDR3 nucleotides read TGCAGCGGGGGGACGGCAGATACCGGGGAGCTGTTTTTT.

The chain recombines TRBV20-1 with TRBJ2-3, with 9 bases aligning to TRBD2. After removal of 5 bases from V and 9 bases from J, the junction contained 12 bases not matched to a gene. This CDR3 has 14 residues. Germline V gene lookup returns CDR1 DFQATT and CDR2 SNEGSKA (reference sequence). CDR3 coding DNA: TGCAGTGCTCCCCCCGGCGGGGGGGGGCGGACGCAGTATTTT. It translates to CSAPPGGGGRTQYF.

The chain carries TRBV12-3 or TRBV12-4 and TRBJ2-1; D unclear. The V end was cut by 1 base, the J end by 8 bases, with 12 bases between. CDR3 length: 14 amino acids. DNA of the CDR3: TGTGCCAGCAGTTTAGGGTCTTTACACGATGAGCAGTTCTTC. Its translation: CASSLGSLHDEQFF.

V usage is TRBV7-8 and J usage is TRBJ1-2, with D maybe TRBD1 (6 bases). CDR1 and CDR2 (germline): SGHVS, FQNEAQ. Deletions cut 3 bases from V and 8 bases from J, with 13 bases between. The CDR3 loop spans 13 amino acids. As DNA, the CDR3 is TGTGCCAGCAGCTTTACAGGGACGGGGGGCTACACCTTC. It yields the protein CASSFTGTGGYTF.

This chain joins TRBV7-6 and TRBJ2-1; 10 nucleotides line up with TRBD2. The CDR3 totals 17 residues. Germline V gene lookup returns CDR1 SGHVS and CDR2 FNYEAQ. V was pared by 0 bases and J by 9 bases, with 11 bases of the junction left unmatched. As DNA, the CDR3 is TGTGCCAGCAGCTTAGCATCAAGCGGGAGGGTAGTGGGTGAGCAGTTCTTC. Translating it yields CASSLASSGRVVGEQFF.

The V and J genes are TRBV12-3 or TRBV12-4 and TRBJ2-7, with a possible D match to TRBD2 (6 bases). The CDR3 contains 14 residues. The germline V and J ends were trimmed by 1 base and 3 bases, with 10 bases remaining between them. The CDR3 is CASSLGLAIYEQYF. The CDR3 DNA is TGTGCCAGCAGTTTAGGCCTAGCGATCTACGAGCAGTACTTC.